These 15 T cell receptor beta chains share one sample of origin, sequenced in a study of T cells in Graves' hyperthyroidism and ophthalmopathy. Researchers took RNA transcripts and amplified the TCR beta CDR3 regions from them. Researchers ran a first-round RT-PCR on the TCR CDR3 using the HTBI primer set. Using its own MiXCR run on the multiplex PCR reads, TCRdb lists one record per CDR3 protein. The table includes some 720,000 distinct CDR3 sequences, about 16% detected once. The sample was blood. These receptors came from a man between 18 and 35 years old with Graves' hyperthyroidism.

This clonotype has a count of ten or more. The V gene is TRBV28, the J gene TRBJ2-5; 9 bases match TRBD2. Germline lookup yields CDR1 MDHEN and CDR2 SYDVKM. The CDR3 covers 21 residues. V dropped 2 bases and J dropped 2; count of bases not matched to a gene: 21. As DNA, the CDR3 is TGTGCCAGCAGTTTACCCGGCGGTCCCCGTGGAGCGGGAGGTCTTCAAGAGACCCAGTACTTC. Translating gives CASSLPGGPRGAGGLQETQYF. Filled out from reference TRBV28 and TRBJ2-5, the complete variable domain reads DVKVTQSSRYLVKRTGEKVFLECVQDMDHENMFWYRQDPGLGLRLIYFSYDVKMKEKGDIPEGYSVSREKKERFSLILESASTNQTSMYLCASSLPGGPRGAGGLQETQYFGPGTRLLVL.

This clonotype was counted a few times. The chain combines TRBV20-1 with TRBJ1-5; D not certain. Germline V gene sequence: CDR1 DFQATT, CDR2 SNEGSKA (reference sequence). Trimming removed 6 bases at V and 7 bases at J, with 16 bases between. The CDR3 extends over 13 amino acids. CDR3 nucleotides: TGCAGTGCAGCCGGCGGACCGGAACAGCCCCAGCATTTT. This encodes CSAAGGPEQPQHF.

The table lists this clonotype with a few counts. The chain recombines TRBV5-6 with TRBJ2-7; 10 nucleotides align to TRBD2. Germline V gene data show CDR1 as SGHDT and CDR2 as YYEEEE. The CDR3 loop spans 12 amino acids. V shed 3 bases and J 8 bases; nucleotides not matched to a gene: 2. The CDR3 coding sequence is TGTGCCAGCAGCTCTAGCGGGAGAAAGCAGTACTTC. This encodes CASSSSGRKQYF. The variable domain in full, with the rest retrieved from reference TRBV5-6 and TRBJ2-7, is DAGVTQSPTHLIKTRGQQVTLRCSPKSGHDTVSWYQQALGQGPQFIFQYYEEEERQRGNFPDRFSGHQFPNYSSELNVNALLLGDSALYLCASSSSGRKQYFGPGTRLTVT.

As regards this clonotype: A junction end diverges from the germline sequence, so it may reflect a read error. The chain is built from TRBV7-3 and TRBJ2-1, with TRBD2 matching 8 bases. The CDR3 has 12 amino acids. The germline V gene encodes CDR1 SGHTA and CDR2 FQGTGA. CDR3 amino acids: CDSSSAGDEQFF. The DNA of the CDR3 is TGTGACAGCAGCTCAGCGGGGGATGAGCAGTTCTTC.

This clonotype has at least ten counts. The genes are TRBV7-9 and TRBJ1-5, with TRBD1 matching over 10 bases. The CDR3 is 15 residues long. Trimming cost V 5 bases and J 4 bases; bases outside gene matches: 5. Germline V gene data show CDR1 as SEHNR and CDR2 as FQNEAQ (reference sequence). CDR3 coding DNA: TGTGCCAGCAGCAAGGGACAGGGGAGGAATCAGCCCCAGCATTTT. Translated, it gives CASSKGQGRNQPQHF.

This clonotype was counted a few times. The chain combines TRBV30 with TRBJ2-7, with a tentative D call TRBD1 (5 bases). The V gene lost 2 bases and the J gene lost 3 bases, with 14 bases spanning the gap. Per the germline V gene, CDR1 is GTSNPN and CDR2 is SVGIG (reference sequence). This CDR3 comprises 14 residues. CDR3 DNA sequence: TGTGCCTGGAGTAGGGGCAGGGCCTTCTACGAGCAGTACTTC. Protein sequence: CAWSRGRAFYEQYF.

Details on this clonotype: This likely reflects a read error, since a far larger clone is one base away. The chain employs TRBV28 and TRBJ2-7, with 7 positions matching TRBD1. Looked up from germline, CDR1 is MDHEN and CDR2 is SYDVKM. This CDR3 is 13 amino acids long. CDR3 coding DNA: TGTGCCGGCAGTTTACAGGGGCCCTACGAGCAGTACTTC. It encodes CAGSLQGPYEQYF.

On this clonotype: This may be a read error, as it is one base from a much larger clone. This chain connects TRBV27 to TRBJ2-3, with TRBD1 as a possible D gene (6 bases). CDR1 is MNHEY and CDR2 is SMNVEV in the germline V gene (reference sequence). The CDR3 consists of 14 residues. The CDR3, as DNA: TGTGCCAGCAGTTTAGCGGACAGCACAAATACGCAGTATTTT. Translating gives CASSLADSTNTQYF.

V and J are TRBV25-1 and TRBJ1-5, with D unresolved. The CDR3 totals 13 residues. The V end was cut by 6 bases, the J end by 5 bases, with 11 bases between. The germline CDR1 and CDR2 sequences are MGHDK and SYGVNS. CDR3 amino acids: CASRDGEHQPQHF. The CDR3 nucleotides are TGTGCCAGCAGGGACGGAGAACATCAGCCCCAGCATTTT.

Concerning this clonotype: This may stem from a read error, because a much larger clone lies one nucleotide away. The chain links TRBV18 to TRBJ1-1, with D tentatively TRBD1 (6 bases). CDR1 and CDR2 (germline): KGHSH, LQKENI. The CDR3 spans 13 residues. The CDR3 sequence: CASSTTGFPEASF. DNA for the CDR3: TGTGCCAGCTCAACTACAGGGTTCCCTGAAGCTTCCTTT.

This clonotype appeared many times. The gene calls are TRBV28 and TRBJ2-5, with D uncertain. CDR3 length: 13 residues. Germline loops: CDR1 MDHEN, CDR2 SYDVKM. Trimming shortened V by 2 bases and J by 5 bases, and 9 bases separated the two germline ends. CDR3 sequence (DNA): TGTGCCAGCAGTTTAAGTGACGAGGAGACCCAGTACTTC. It specifies CASSLSDEETQYF.

This clonotype was observed at least ten times. This sequence joins TRBV12-3 or TRBV12-4 and TRBJ2-3; D is possibly TRBD2 (6 bases). V gave up 8 bases and J gave up 4 bases, with 19 bases separating them. This CDR3 contains 15 residues. In DNA, the CDR3 is TGTGCCAGCCGCGGGAATAGGGTGCGTCCAGATACGCAGTATTTT. Residues: CASRGNRVRPDTQYF.

The chain is built from TRBV4-1 and TRBJ2-2; D might be TRBD1 or TRBD2, each matching 6 bases. From germline, CDR1 is MGHRA and CDR2 YSYEKL. V gave up 4 bases and J gave up 8 bases, with 17 bases separating them. The CDR3 contains 15 residues. CDR3 bases: TGCGCCAGCAGCCTGGCGGGACACTCGACTGGGGAGCTGTTTTTT. Protein sequence: CASSLAGHSTGELFF.

The chain recombines TRBV13 with TRBJ2-2; TRBD2 matches 14 bases. Trimming removed 5 bases from V and 3 bases from J; junction bases left unmatched: 8. Germline assignment: CDR1 PRHDT and CDR2 FYEKMQ (reference sequence). This CDR3 is built from 18 residues. The CDR3: CASSLGTSGRYHTGELFF. The CDR3 DNA is TGTGCCAGCAGCCTCGGGACTAGCGGGAGATATCACACCGGGGAGCTGTTTTTT.

The CDR3 nucleotides read TGTGCCAGCGGCCCCCCCGGGCGTTGGGAGGAGACCCAGTACTTC. Residues: CASGPPGRWEETQYF. The chain links TRBV2 to TRBJ2-5; D may be TRBD2 (5 bases). Germline CDR1 reads SNHLY; CDR2 reads FYNNEI. V was cut by 8 bases and J by 5 bases, with 21 bases left in between. This CDR3 is built from 15 residues.